This TCR beta chain was retrieved from a study of regulatory T cells in long-lasting Graves disease. Findings and limits, study-wide: New patients shared approximately 1,000 public clonotypes, and persistent patients shared more, with about 2,700. Those with persistent Graves' had less TCR diversity than newly diagnosed patients.

Concerning this clonotype: Its antigen is undetermined.

There are 14 residues in the CDR3. Per germline, CDR1 GTSNPN and CDR2 SVGIG (reference sequence). V shed 0 bases and J shed 2 bases, with 10 bases lying between them. Sample time point: persistent/refractory GD, antithyroid drugs over 5 years with positive TRAb. Isolated PBMC RNA provided the starting material for the TCR library. In this cohort, patients came from an endocrinology department located in Xi'an, China. Arm-PCR of CDR3 regions with iRepertoire HTBI primers generated TCR beta libraries. TCRdb called the multiplex PCR reads again in MiXCR, with one record for every CDR3 protein. The table lists roughly 300,000 distinct CDR3 sequences, about 18% of them singletons.

This TCR was recovered from a female donor with Graves disease. This rearrangement joins TRBV30 to TRBJ1-1; maybe TRBD1 (5 bases). The specimen comprised peripheral blood mononuclear cells (PBMCs), sampled when the disease was refractory, from a patient treated with antithyroid drugs. CDR3: CAWSVRGINTEAFF. The CDR3 DNA is TGTGCCTGGAGTGTACGGGGCATAAACACTGAAGCTTTCTTT. Full variable domain (outside the CDR3, taken from reference TRBV30 and TRBJ1-1): SQTIHQWPATLVQPVGSPLSLECTVEGTSNPNLYWYRQAAGRGLQLLFYSVGIGQISSEVPQNLSASRPQDRQFILSSKKLLLSDSGFYLCAWSVRGINTEAFFGQGTRLTVV.